The 25 T cell receptor beta chains given below trace back to one sample, sequenced in a study of beta chain features in type 1 diabetes. Isolated RNA was reverse transcribed in full, so expressed TCRB transcripts were sequenced. This table comes from immunoSEQ multiplex PCR, and its TCRdb copy is limited to in-frame clones, with some not included. Of hundreds of thousands of clones listed, around 15% are singletons. Their antigens remain unidentified. Study findings and constraints: TCRB CDR3 length was moderately but significantly reduced in all four CD4+ subsets of Type 1 diabetes patients.

Sequences were obtained from naive CD4+ T cells from blood. The receptors come from a man between 25 and 39 years old with type 1 diabetes.

This clone was detected only a few times. CDR3 nucleotide sequence: TGTGCCACCAGCAGAGGACAGGGTTCCCACAATGAGCAGTTCTTC. Translating it yields CATSRGQGSHNEQFF. The chain combines TRBV15 with TRBJ2-1; 7 positions agree with TRBD1. Trimming took 1 base from V and 5 from J; bases not matched to a gene: 5. Per germline, CDR1 LNHNV and CDR2 YYDKDF (reference sequence). This CDR3 is 15 amino acids long.

V is TRBV19 and J is TRBJ1-5, with D possibly being TRBD1 (6 bases). The CDR3 consists of 15 residues. The V end lost 7 bases, the J end lost 4 bases, and 17 bases lay between the germline ends. CDR1 is LNHDA, CDR2 SQIVND, per germline (reference sequence). The CDR3 nucleotides are TGTGCCAGTAAACCACAGGGACAAGGGAATCAGCCCCAGCATTTT. It codes for CASKPQGQGNQPQHF.

The DNA for the CDR3 is TGTGCCAGCTCACCACGGCAGGAGAACACTGAAGCTTTCTTT. Encoded protein: CASSPRQENTEAFF. This chain uses TRBV18 with TRBJ1-1; no clear D. Trimming took off 1 base at V and 1 base at J, with 7 bases between the two ends. The CDR3 has 14 amino acids. Germline lookup yields CDR1 KGHSH and CDR2 LQKENI.

This clone was picked up a small number of times. The gene calls are TRBV7-9 and TRBJ2-5; 7 bases are a match to TRBD2. This CDR3 has 16 amino acids. The V and J ends lost 1 base and 3 bases, in that order; junction bases with no gene match: 8. Germline V gives CDR1 SEHNR, CDR2 FQNEAQ (reference sequence). CDR3 coding DNA: TGTGCCAGCAGCTTAGGAGCGGGATGGGCGGAAGAGACCCAGTACTTC. It is translated as CASSLGAGWAEETQYF.

The CDR3 is CASSLDYKNIQYF. DNA of the CDR3: TGTGCCAGCAGCTTGGACTATAAAAACATTCAGTACTTC. V gene TRBV5-4 combines with J gene TRBJ2-4; D is uncertain. Trimming pared 0 bases from V and 4 bases from J, leaving 5 bases between. Germline V gives CDR1 SGHNT, CDR2 YYREEE (reference sequence). This CDR3 has 13 residues. The full variable domain, completed using reference TRBV5-4 and TRBJ2-4, is ETGVTQSPTHLIKTRGQQVTLRCSSQSGHNTVSWYQQALGQGPQFIFQYYREEENGRGNFPPRFSGLQFPNYSSELNVNALELDDSALYLCASSLDYKNIQYFGAGTRLSVL.

Only a few counts were recorded for this clone. This specimen includes other DNA sequences encoding the same CDR3. V and J are TRBV28 and TRBJ2-7; D not resolved. V lost 2 bases, J lost 1 base, and 3 bases lay in between. Germline CDR1 is MDHEN and CDR2 is SYDVKM. The CDR3 extends over 12 amino acids. In DNA, the CDR3 is TGTGCCAGCAGTTTACGGTCCTACGAGCAGTACTTC. This gives the protein CASSLRSYEQYF. The full variable domain, its missing parts supplied by reference TRBV28 and TRBJ2-7, is DVKVTQSSRYLVKRTGEKVFLECVQDMDHENMFWYRQDPGLGLRLIYFSYDVKMKEKGDIPEGYSVSREKKERFSLILESASTNQTSMYLCASSLRSYEQYFGPGTRLTVT.

This clone was seen only a few times. The V call is TRBV9, the J call TRBJ2-1, with D possibly being TRBD2 (5 bases). The germline V gene has CDR1 SGDLS and CDR2 YYNGEE. Between the trimmed V and J ends, which lost 4 bases and 2 bases, there was a span of 13 bases. This CDR3 is 15 amino acids long. CDR3: CASSQNSGTYNEQFF. The DNA for the CDR3 is TGTGCCAGCAGCCAGAACTCCGGGACCTACAATGAGCAGTTCTTC. The complete variable domain, with remaining parts taken from reference TRBV9 and TRBJ2-1, reads DSGVTQTPKHLITATGQRVTLRCSPRSGDLSVYWYQQSLDQGLQFLIQYYNGEERAKGNILERFSAQQFPDLHSELNLSSLELGDSALYFCASSQNSGTYNEQFFGPGTRLTVL.

DNA of the CDR3: TGCGCCAGCAGCTTGGCCCAGCCGGGGACAGGGGGTTATGAGCAGTTCTTC. It translates to CASSLAQPGTGGYEQFF. This chain joins TRBV5-1 and TRBJ2-1; TRBD1 matches at 11 bases. This CDR3 contains 17 residues. The ends lost 0 bases at V and 8 bases at J; junction bases unmatched: 10. The V gene's germline CDR1 is SGHRS and CDR2 YFSETQ. Complete variable domain (other parts from reference TRBV5-1 and TRBJ2-1): KAGVTQTPRYLIKTRGQQVTLSCSPISGHRSVSWYQQTPGQGLQFLFEYFSETQRNKGNFPGRFSGRQFSNSRSEMNVSTLELGDSALYLCASSLAQPGTGGYEQFFGPGTRLTVL.

The V gene is TRBV7-9, the J gene TRBJ2-7; TRBD1 agrees at 9 bases. The CDR3 length is 14 residues. Germline loops: CDR1 SEHNR, CDR2 FQNEAQ (reference sequence). V gave up 6 bases and J gave up 6 bases; unmatched junction bases: 9. In DNA form, the CDR3 reads TGTGCCAGCAGGTCGGGACAGGGCGTTGGCGAGCAGTACTTC. Amino acids: CASRSGQGVGEQYF. Combining the CDR3 with reference TRBV7-9 and TRBJ2-7 gives the whole variable domain DTGVSQNPRHKITKRGQNVTFRCDPISEHNRLYWYRQTLGQGPEFLTYFQNEAQLEKSRLLSDRFSAERPKGSFSTLEIQRTEQGDSAMYLCASRSGQGVGEQYFGPGTRLTVT.

This clone has only a few counts. The V call is TRBV28, the J call TRBJ2-5; 8 bases map to TRBD1. The CDR3 covers 14 residues. The germline V gene has CDR1 MDHEN and CDR2 SYDVKM. V lost 5 bases and J lost 4; bases outside the gene matches: 6. The CDR3 DNA follows: TGTGCCAGCAGTCCGGGACAGGCAGTAGAGACCCAGTACTTC. Its protein is CASSPGQAVETQYF. Filled out from reference TRBV28 and TRBJ2-5, the complete variable domain reads DVKVTQSSRYLVKRTGEKVFLECVQDMDHENMFWYRQDPGLGLRLIYFSYDVKMKEKGDIPEGYSVSREKKERFSLILESASTNQTSMYLCASSPGQAVETQYFGPGTRLLVL.

In this sample, this clone turned up a few times. The gene calls are TRBV4-1 and TRBJ2-4; the D gene is possibly TRBD2 (5 bases). The CDR3 contains 17 residues. Germline V gives CDR1 MGHRA, CDR2 YSYEKL. V was clipped by 4 bases and J by 0 bases, with 16 bases between them. The DNA for the CDR3 is TGCGCCAGCAGCCCTATGGGGAGACAACTAGCCAAAAACATTCAGTACTTC. Residues: CASSPMGRQLAKNIQYF.

This clone was detected a few times. V is TRBV7-8 and J is TRBJ1-5; a possible D gene is TRBD1 (6 bases). The CDR3 has 16 amino acids. Germline assignment: CDR1 SGHVS and CDR2 FQNEAQ. V lost 4 bases, J lost 4 bases, and 17 bases lay in between. CDR3 loop: CASSSRVGGGNQPQHF. The CDR3 DNA reads as TGTGCCAGCAGCTCACGGGTAGGGGGTGGGAATCAGCCCCAGCATTTT.

V usage is TRBV5-1 and J usage is TRBJ2-2; TRBD1 might be the D (6 bases). Trimming left V 4 bases short and J 6 bases short, with 19 bases between. CDR3 length: 16 amino acids. CDR1 SGHRS and CDR2 YFSETQ come from the germline V gene. The CDR3: CASSETGPGKAGELFF. CDR3 nucleotide sequence: TGCGCCAGCAGCGAAACAGGGCCAGGAAAGGCCGGGGAGCTGTTTTTT.

This clone was observed a few times. The V and J genes are TRBV28 and TRBJ2-2, with D perhaps TRBD2 (5 bases). Germline assignment: CDR1 MDHEN and CDR2 SYDVKM. The CDR3 totals 15 residues. The ends were cut back, 2 bases at V and 6 bases at J, with 13 bases in the middle. In DNA form, the CDR3 reads TGTGCCAGCAGTTTAAGGACTTTGGGTTCCGGGGAGCTGTTTTTT. As protein: CASSLRTLGSGELFF.

This clone was seen only a few times. The rearrangement links TRBV5-6 to TRBJ2-1; weak D call: TRBD2 (5 bases). The CDR3 spans 16 residues. Between the trimmed V and J ends, which lost 5 bases and 2 bases, there was a span of 17 bases. Germline CDR1 and CDR2: SGHDT and YYEEEE. The CDR3 region is CASSLNGIMTYNEQFF. CDR3 DNA sequence: TGTGCCAGCAGTCTGAACGGGATAATGACCTACAATGAGCAGTTCTTC.

This chain uses TRBV4-3 with TRBJ2-5, with D possibly matching TRBD1 (6 bases). Per the germline V gene, CDR1 is LGHNA and CDR2 is YSLEER. V was trimmed by 0 bases and J by 4 bases, leaving 12 bases between them. The CDR3 covers 15 residues. The CDR3 nucleotides read TGCGCCAGCAGCCAAGATGGGTTAGGGGGAGAGACCCAGTACTTC. Translating it yields CASSQDGLGGETQYF.

The sample holds a few counts of this clone. The chain links TRBV19 to TRBJ2-7; TRBD2 might be the D (6 bases). The CDR3 is made up of 14 amino acids. Trimming removed 5 bases from V and 1 base from J, with 12 bases in between. The germline V gene encodes CDR1 LNHDA and CDR2 SQIVND (reference sequence). This chain's CDR3 is CASSVTGTSYEQYF. The CDR3 bases are TGTGCCAGTAGTGTTACCGGGACTTCCTACGAGCAGTACTTC. The entire variable domain, with the rest obtained from reference TRBV19 and TRBJ2-7, is as follows: DGGITQSPKYLFRKEGQNVTLSCEQNLNHDAMYWYRQDPGQGLRLIYYSQIVNDFQKGDIAEGYSVSREKKESFPLTVTSAQKNPTAFYLCASSVTGTSYEQYFGPGTRLTVT.

The chain has TRBV5-1 and TRBJ2-2, with a weak D call TRBD2 (5 bases). Trimming took 4 bases from V and 6 from J, leaving 10 bases between them. This CDR3 comprises 13 residues. Germline assignment: CDR1 SGHRS and CDR2 YFSETQ. The CDR3 reads CASSVGSPGELFF. The CDR3 DNA follows: TGCGCCAGCAGCGTAGGGAGTCCCGGGGAGCTGTTTTTT.

V usage is TRBV30 and J usage is TRBJ2-7; the D gene is possibly TRBD2 (6 bases). The CDR3 length is 19 residues. The germline CDR1 and CDR2 sequences are GTSNPN and SVGIG (reference sequence). V dropped 2 bases and J dropped 0 bases, with 26 bases sitting between them. The CDR3 sequence is CAWSTTRTLVSGLSYEQYF. In DNA, the CDR3 is TGTGCCTGGAGTACAACGAGGACGCTGGTGAGCGGGCTCTCCTACGAGCAGTACTTC. Variable domain in full (rest from reference TRBV30 and TRBJ2-7): SQTIHQWPATLVQPVGSPLSLECTVEGTSNPNLYWYRQAAGRGLQLLFYSVGIGQISSEVPQNLSASRPQDRQFILSSKKLLLSDSGFYLCAWSTTRTLVSGLSYEQYFGPGTRLTVT.

This chain joins TRBV18 and TRBJ2-7, with 9 positions matching TRBD2. Trimming at V came to 6 bases and at J to 4 bases, leaving 4 bases not matched to a gene. Germline lookup yields CDR1 KGHSH and CDR2 LQKENI. The CDR3 consists of 13 residues. Here the CDR3 reads CASSSAGGYEQYF. CDR3 bases: TGTGCCAGCTCGTCAGCGGGAGGATACGAGCAGTACTTC.

This clone turned up a few times. This chain links TRBV15 with TRBJ2-7; no clear D gene. The germline V gene has CDR1 LNHNV and CDR2 YYDKDF (reference sequence). V shed 1 base and J shed 0 bases, with 10 bases lying between them. This CDR3 has 15 residues. The CDR3 sequence is CATSRGRVYSYEQYF. In nucleotides, the CDR3 is TGTGCCACCAGCAGAGGGAGAGTATACTCCTACGAGCAGTACTTC.

The rearrangement joins TRBV7-9 to TRBJ2-1, with 8 bases matching TRBD2. The CDR3 is 17 residues long. Germline V gives CDR1 SEHNR, CDR2 FQNEAQ (reference sequence). V lost 5 bases, J lost 12 bases, and 21 bases stayed unmatched. CDR3 in DNA: TGTGCCAGCAGCCCCGGCCAAAGTAGCGGGAAGGGGGTGGTGCAGTTCTTC. This encodes CASSPGQSSGKGVVQFF.

This chain links TRBV28 with TRBJ1-1, with D uncertain. Germline V gene sequence: CDR1 MDHEN, CDR2 SYDVKM. Trimming pared 7 bases from V and 1 base from J, leaving 19 bases between. The CDR3 sequence is 16 residues long. The CDR3 DNA is TGTGCCAGCACCCAAAACCCCGGACTAAAGAACACTGAAGCTTTCTTT. This sequence encodes CASTQNPGLKNTEAFF.

This clone was counted between two and nine times. This chain connects TRBV2 to TRBJ2-7; 11 nucleotides align to TRBD2. Germline CDR1 SNHLY, CDR2 FYNNEI. The CDR3 covers 15 residues. Losses at the gene ends were 3 bases for V and 7 bases for J; bases not matched to a gene: 8. The CDR3 DNA reads as TGTGCCAGCAGTGAGGCCCTCAGACTAGCGGGGGAGCAGTACTTC. This gives the protein CASSEALRLAGEQYF.

This rearrangement joins TRBV7-9 to TRBJ2-2, with 9 bases fitting TRBD2. CDR3 size: 15 residues. The V and J ends lost 5 bases and 6 bases, in that order; junction bases with no gene match: 7. The V gene's germline CDR1 is SEHNR and CDR2 FQNEAQ (reference sequence). The CDR3 protein is CASSIPGLAAGELFF. In DNA, the CDR3 is TGTGCCAGCAGCATACCGGGACTAGCCGCCGGGGAGCTGTTTTTT.